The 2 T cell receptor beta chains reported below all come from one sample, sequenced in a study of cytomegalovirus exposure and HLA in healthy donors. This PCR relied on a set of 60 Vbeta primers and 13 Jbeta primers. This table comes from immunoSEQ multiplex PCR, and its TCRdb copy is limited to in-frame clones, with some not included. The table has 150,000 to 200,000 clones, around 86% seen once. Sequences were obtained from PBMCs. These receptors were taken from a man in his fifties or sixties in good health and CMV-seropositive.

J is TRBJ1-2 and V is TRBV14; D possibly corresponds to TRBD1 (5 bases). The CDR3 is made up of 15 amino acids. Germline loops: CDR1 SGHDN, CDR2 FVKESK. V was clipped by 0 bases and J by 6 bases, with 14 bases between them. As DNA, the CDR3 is TGTGCCAGCAGCCAAGATTTAAGGGGACTTGATGGCTACACCTTC. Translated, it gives CASSQDLRGLDGYTF.

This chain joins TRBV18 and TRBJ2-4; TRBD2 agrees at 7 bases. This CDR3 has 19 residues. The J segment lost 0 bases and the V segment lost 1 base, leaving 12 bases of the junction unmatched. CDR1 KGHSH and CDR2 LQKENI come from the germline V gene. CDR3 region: CASSPRRPSGNLAKNIQYF. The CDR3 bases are TGTGCCAGCTCACCACGAAGGCCTAGCGGTAACCTAGCCAAAAACATTCAGTACTTC.